Listed below are T cell receptor beta chains from one sample, sequenced in a study of T cell changes during pregnancy in multiple sclerosis. Sequenced by immunoSEQ multiplex PCR; TCRdb stores in-frame clones only, minus some. The repertoire has around 100,000 clones, 92% of them found once; the top ten carry around 1.8%. Sequencing used peripheral blood, obtained after pregnancy. The receptors stem from a female donor with multiple sclerosis, enrolled in a pregnancy study. Each CDR3 is given with its conserved first and last residue. D genes are given only for firm matches. Where a row states a size, it is once, few, many or the class of an expanded clone; other rows omit it.

TGTGCCAGCAGCGGCCAAACAGGGAAAGGGAATTCACCCCTCCACTTT	CASSGQTGKGNSPLHF	.	TRBV9	TRBJ1-6	.
TGTGCCAGCAGCTTGGGTAGTAGTCGTCCCAATGAGCAGTTCTTC	CASSLGSSRPNEQFF	.	TRBV5-4	TRBJ2-1	.
TGTGCCAGCAGCTTAGAAGGGGATGGCTACACCTTC	CASSLEGDGYTF	.	TRBV11-2	TRBJ1-2	few
TGTGCCAGCAGCAGGCAGGGCCTCCCCTCCTACGAGCAGTACTTC	CASSRQGLPSYEQYF	.	TRBV5-6	TRBJ2-7	.
TGTGCCAGCAGCCGACAGGTGAACACTGAAGCTTTCTTT	CASSRQVNTEAFF	.	TRBV5-8	TRBJ1-1	.
TGTGCCAGCAAGCTGGGGGGTAGTGGGAATCAGCCCCAGCATTTT	CASKLGGSGNQPQHF	.	TRBV2	TRBJ1-5	.
TGTGCCTGGAAACCTCTAGCGGGGGGTTACAATGAGCAGTTCTTC	CAWKPLAGGYNEQFF	TRBD2	TRBV30	TRBJ2-1	.
TGTGCCAGCACCTTCCTGAGGGAAGCCTACGAGCAGTACTTC	CASTFLREAYEQYF	.	TRBV6-1	TRBJ2-7	once
TGTGCCAGCAGTCAAGGAGACAGGGAGGAGTCGGACACCATATATTTT	CASSQGDREESDTIYF	TRBD1	TRBV6-1	TRBJ1-3	.
TGTGCCAGCAGTAAGGACTCACGGCTTAATGAGCAGTTCTTC	CASSKDSRLNEQFF	.	TRBV2	TRBJ2-1	.
TGTGCCAGCAGCCCGTACGGGAGCCATTCACCCCTCCACTTT	CASSPYGSHSPLHF	.	TRBV13	TRBJ1-6	once
TGTGCCAGCAGTGAAAGTCTCACAGGGGGCGAGCAGTACTTC	CASSESLTGGEQYF	TRBD1	TRBV6-1	TRBJ2-7	.
TGTGCCAGCAGCCCGGGGACTAGCGGGGGAGGTGAGCAGTTCTTC	CASSPGTSGGGEQFF	TRBD2	TRBV7-9	TRBJ2-1	.
TGTGCCAGCAGCCAGGCCGGGACAAAGGGTGGCGAGCAGTACTTC	CASSQAGTKGGEQYF	.	TRBV14	TRBJ2-7	.
TGTGCCAGTAGTATCGGGCGGACAAACACTGAAGCTTTCTTT	CASSIGRTNTEAFF	.	TRBV19	TRBJ1-1	.
TGTGCCAGCAGTATGGGACTCCCGAGCTCCTACGAGCAGTACTTC	CASSMGLPSSYEQYF	.	TRBV6-5	TRBJ2-7	.
TGTGCCAGCAGCCGCCGTCTCAATGAGCGGTTCTTC	CASSRRLNERFF	.	TRBV7-2	TRBJ2-1	.
TGTGCCAGCAGTACTAGACAGGGTAACTATGGCTACACCTTC	CASSTRQGNYGYTF	TRBD1	TRBV27	TRBJ1-2	.
TGTGCCAGCTCACTCGACAGGGGGCTGGCCCAGTACTTC	CASSLDRGLAQYF	TRBD1	TRBV18	TRBJ2-7	.
TGTGCCAGCAGCTTAGTGAGGGGATCGGGAGGCTCACCCCTCCACTTT	CASSLVRGSGGSPLHF	.	TRBV7-8	TRBJ1-6	.
TGTGCCAGCAGCTTAATGGAGTTATCTGGGGCCAACGTCCTGACTTTC	CASSLMELSGANVLTF	.	TRBV11-2	TRBJ2-6	.
TGCAGCGTTGATAGCTTGGACACCGGGGAGCTGTTTTTT	CSVDSLDTGELFF	.	TRBV29-1	TRBJ2-2	.
TGTGCCAGTAAGAGGACAGGGCCCTACGAGCAGTACTTC	CASKRTGPYEQYF	TRBD1	TRBV2	TRBJ2-7	.
TGTGCCAGCAGCATCACCTACGAGCAGTACTTC	CASSITYEQYF	.	TRBV5-6	TRBJ2-7	.
TGTGCCAGCAGCTTAGTAGCGGGAGGGCCCGTCACCGGGGAGCTGTTTTTT	CASSLVAGGPVTGELFF	TRBD2	TRBV7-3	TRBJ2-2	.
TGTGCCAGCTCACTCGTAGCGGGAGGCCAAGAGACCCAGTACTTC	CASSLVAGGQETQYF	TRBD2	TRBV18	TRBJ2-5	.
TGCGCCAGCACCCCGATCGGGGTAGGAGAGACAGATACGCAGTATTTT	CASTPIGVGETDTQYF	.	TRBV5-1	TRBJ2-3	.
TGTGCCAGCAGCGTGGGTAGCGGGAGGTCTGAGACCCAGTACTTC	CASSVGSGRSETQYF	TRBD2	TRBV9	TRBJ2-5	.
TGTGCCTGGAGTGTACTAGGGGGCTATGGCTACACCTTC	CAWSVLGGYGYTF	.	TRBV30	TRBJ1-2	.
TGTGCCAGCAGCGTAGATTCTAGGTGGGACACTGAAGCTTTCTTT	CASSVDSRWDTEAFF	.	TRBV9	TRBJ1-1	.
TGTGCCAGCAGTTTTACACGGGAGGCGTTT	CASSFTREAF	.	TRBV27	TRBJ1-5	.
TGTGCCAGCGGACTAGCGGGACTCACCTACGAGCAGTACTTC	CASGLAGLTYEQYF	TRBD2	TRBV19	TRBJ2-7	.
TGTGCCAGCAGAAGACAGGGTCTAGACTATGGCTACACCTTC	CASRRQGLDYGYTF	TRBD1	TRBV6-5	TRBJ1-2	.
TGTGCCAGCAGTGAAATCCAGGTGTCAAGCTCCTATAATTCACCCCTCCACTTT	CASSEIQVSSSYNSPLHF	.	TRBV2	TRBJ1-6	.
TGTGCCAGCTCAGTCGGACACAACACTGAAGCTTTCTTT	CASSVGHNTEAFF	.	TRBV18	TRBJ1-1	.
TGTGCCAGCAGCTCTCGGACGCCGGGACAGGGGGCAAGGAACGAGCAGTACTTC	CASSSRTPGQGARNEQYF	TRBD1	TRBV7-2	TRBJ2-7	.
TGCGCCAGCAGCGGCGGACTAGCGGGGTCCAATGAGCAGTTCTTC	CASSGGLAGSNEQFF	TRBD2	TRBV5-1	TRBJ2-1	.
TGTGCCAGCAGCTTGGGACAGGGAGACAATCAGCCCCAGCATTTT	CASSLGQGDNQPQHF	TRBD1	TRBV11-2	TRBJ1-5	.
TGTGCCAGCAGCGGGGACAGGGCGAATGAAAAACTGTTTTTT	CASSGDRANEKLFF	TRBD1	TRBV5-5	TRBJ1-4	.
TGTGCCAGCAGTGATGACGGGGATCAGCCCCAGCATTTT	CASSDDGDQPQHF	.	TRBV25-1	TRBJ1-5	few
TGTGCCAGCAGCCAAGAGACAGGGTTCAATTCACCCCTCCACTTT	CASSQETGFNSPLHF	TRBD1	TRBV7-9	TRBJ1-6	.
TGTGCCAGCAGCGAGGGGGCCGGGGAGCTGTTTTTT	CASSEGAGELFF	.	TRBV7-3	TRBJ2-2	.
TGTGCCAGCAGTGAAAGACTAGGTTCCTACGAGCAGTACTTC	CASSERLGSYEQYF	.	TRBV6-1	TRBJ2-7	.
TGTGCCAGCAGTCCTGGCGGGGGCGGGGGCTACACCTTC	CASSPGGGGGYTF	.	TRBV27	TRBJ1-2	.
TGTGCCAGCAGACTGACAGAAGAGGATGAGCAGTTCTTC	CASRLTEEDEQFF	.	TRBV2	TRBJ2-1	.
TGCAGCGTTGAGATTAGAGAAGCTTTCTTT	CSVEIREAFF	.	TRBV29-1	TRBJ1-1	.
TGTGCCAGCAGTTACTCCATAGGGACAAACACTGAAGCTTTCTTT	CASSYSIGTNTEAFF	.	TRBV6-5	TRBJ1-1	once
TGTGCCAGCAGTTTATTAATACTGGCAGGGGGCCGGGGTTCACCCCTCCACTTT	CASSLLILAGGRGSPLHF	TRBD1	TRBV28	TRBJ1-6	.
TGTGCCAGTAGTATGGGACAGGTATACAATGAGCAGTTCTTC	CASSMGQVYNEQFF	TRBD1	TRBV19	TRBJ2-1	.
TGTGCCAGCAGCACCCGACTAGCAGCTTACGAGCAGTACTTC	CASSTRLAAYEQYF	TRBD2	TRBV7-2	TRBJ2-7	.
TGTGCCTGGGAGAGGGGGAGCTATGGCTACACCTTC	CAWERGSYGYTF	.	TRBV30	TRBJ1-2	.
TGCGCCAGCAGCCAAGACAGGCCCGGGACAGGGCTCAATCAGCCCCAGCATTTT	CASSQDRPGTGLNQPQHF	TRBD1	TRBV4-1	TRBJ1-5	.
TGTGCCAGCCTTGGACCACCTAGACAGGGGCCGAACACCGGGGAGCTGTTTTTT	CASLGPPRQGPNTGELFF	TRBD1	TRBV27	TRBJ2-2	.
TGCAGCGTTGTGCCAGGTAACTTCCAGGACGAGCAGTACTTC	CSVVPGNFQDEQYF	.	TRBV29-1	TRBJ2-7	.
TGCAGCGTGCAGGGCCACGAGCAGTACTTC	CSVQGHEQYF	.	TRBV29-1	TRBJ2-7	.
TGTGCCAGCAGGGATACCACAGGGGGCAGGCTTCATCAGCCCCAGCATTTT	CASRDTTGGRLHQPQHF	TRBD1	TRBV28	TRBJ1-5	.
TGTGCCAGTTCGGGGCCCGGAGAAAGGGGGCAGTATTCCTACGAGCAGTACTTC	CASSGPGERGQYSYEQYF	TRBD1	TRBV19	TRBJ2-7	.